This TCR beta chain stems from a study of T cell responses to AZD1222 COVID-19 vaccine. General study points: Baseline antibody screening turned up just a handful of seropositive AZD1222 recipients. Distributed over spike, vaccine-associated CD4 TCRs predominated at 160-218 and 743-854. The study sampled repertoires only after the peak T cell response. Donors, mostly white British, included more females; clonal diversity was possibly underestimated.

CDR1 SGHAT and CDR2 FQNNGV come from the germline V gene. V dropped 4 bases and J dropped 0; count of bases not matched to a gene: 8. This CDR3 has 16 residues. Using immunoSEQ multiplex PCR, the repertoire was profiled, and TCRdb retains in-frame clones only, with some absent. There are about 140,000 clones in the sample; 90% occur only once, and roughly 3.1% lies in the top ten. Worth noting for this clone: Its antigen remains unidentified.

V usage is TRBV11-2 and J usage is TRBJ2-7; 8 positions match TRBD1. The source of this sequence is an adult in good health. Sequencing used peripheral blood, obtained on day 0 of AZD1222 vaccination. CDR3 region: CASSSVKGQASYEQYF. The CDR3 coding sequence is TGTGCCAGCAGCTCCGTAAAGGGACAGGCCTCCTACGAGCAGTACTTC.